Sequencing of this T cell receptor (beta chain) was carried out in a study of OX40 agonist ivuxolimab in advanced cancers. A note on the overall study: Ivuxolimab, which targeted the costimulatory receptor OX40 (CD134), was an agonistic, fully human IgG2 monoclonal antibody. Intravenous ivuxolimab was administered to patients every 2 weeks at six dose levels: 0.01, 0.1, 0.3, 1.5, 3 and 10 mg/kg. Of the approximately 53 patients in dose escalation, 19 had hepatocellular carcinoma, roughly 15 had melanoma, 9 had renal cell carcinoma and 9 had head and neck cancer. In the dose-escalation cohort, about four fifths of patients were male, and the mean age was 60 years with a range of about 20 to 80. Patients were allowed to have had prior anti-PD-1, anti-PD-L1 or anti-CTLA-4 therapy, and around two fifths of the dose-escalation patients had been treated with checkpoint inhibitors. Partial responses were achieved by three dose-escalation patients, of whom one had hepatocellular carcinoma and two had cutaneous melanoma. The purpose of peripheral TCRbeta sequencing was to test whether ivuxolimab changed TCR sequence diversity and led to clonal T-cell expansion. The paper reports the monotherapy dose-escalation portion (N of about 47 patients) of the phase I ivuxolimab trial. The research as a whole found: Low levels of normalized T-cell clonal expansion were also shown by some nonresponding patients. At doses from 0.1 to 3.0 mg/kg, clonal expansion was seen in both CD4+ and CD8+ blood T cells between baseline and week 6. Antigen specificity was not determined for the clonally expanded peripheral T cells. In the 0.1-3.0 mg/kg groups, partial responders were among the patients with the lowest normalized peripheral clonal expansion, particularly in CD8+ T cells. After ivuxolimab, CD8+ T cells had more expanded clones than CD4+ T cells on average.

The trial excluded patients who had a history of autoimmune disease or were on systemic immunosuppression. Peripheral blood for TCR sequencing was drawn from every dose cohort at baseline, at cycle 4 day 1 and at cycle 7 day 1. Samples were obtained from an open-label, multicenter, first-in-human phase I dose-escalation trial of ivuxolimab. Adults with locally advanced or metastatic melanoma, renal cell, hepatocellular, or head and neck squamous cell carcinoma were enrolled in the trial. CD4+ and CD8+ T cells were sorted separately from peripheral blood before TCR sequencing. The germline V end is reduced by 5 bases and the J end by 3 bases; junction bases left unmatched: 7. Including the terminal cysteine and phenylalanine, the CDR3 comprises 15 residues. Only the CDR3 portion is preserved as DNA: 45 bases, with reading frame beginning at the first base. According to the germline V gene, CDR1 reads LGHNA and CDR2 reads YNFKEQ.

Remarks on this clone: There is no known antigen for this receptor. The input lacks base qualities; no much larger clone sits a single base away.

Genomic DNA was extracted from sorted cells for sequencing of the TCRbeta CDR3 region. TCRbeta CDR3 regions were sequenced using the immunoSEQ Assay. TCRdb stores this immuneACCESS table with in-frame sequences only. Part of the clones is absent; in the studies checked, under half of the shortfall reflects unresolved V genes, and no reason is known for the rest. Within this sample are 75,000 to 80,000 clones, with about nine tenths of them counted one time only. Less than 8% of the sample is in the top ten clones. Sequencing used CD4+ or CD8+ T cells sorted from blood, obtained in a trial of the OX40 agonist ivuxolimab. The receptor comes from an adult with an advanced solid tumor such as melanoma, head and neck, liver or kidney cancer. The rearrangement joined TRBV4-2 to TRBJ1-5; 7 central nucleotides agree with TRBD1. The sequenced DNA: TGTGCCAGCAGCTTAAGAACAGGGGTCAATCAGCCCCAGCATTTT. Its protein is CASSLRTGVNQPQHF.